A single sample gave rise to the 7 T cell receptor beta chains below, sequenced in a study of T cell responses to AZD1222 COVID-19 vaccine. Clones were sequenced by immunoSEQ multiplex PCR, and TCRdb holds only the in-frame ones, with some missing. The sample has about 100,000 clones, about 87% seen once; the top ten hold approximately 3.3%. The material was peripheral blood, obtained on day 0 of AZD1222 vaccination. These receptors were obtained from an adult in good health.

This clone was recorded once. The V call is TRBV25-1, the J call TRBJ2-1, with 12 bases lining up with TRBD2. The ends lost 3 bases at V and 9 bases at J; junction bases unmatched: 9. Per germline, CDR1 MGHDK and CDR2 SYGVNS. The CDR3 length is 16 residues. The CDR3 DNA sequence: TGTGCCAGCAGTGACCACCTAGCGGGGGGGTCCCCTGAGCAGTTCTTC. This gives the protein CASSDHLAGGSPEQFF.

The CDR3 DNA reads as TGTGCCTGGAGTAGGGACAGGGGTTTTCAGCCCCAGCATTTT. This encodes CAWSRDRGFQPQHF. The chain couples TRBV30 to TRBJ1-5, with 10 bases fitting TRBD1. The CDR3 is 14 amino acids. V dropped 2 bases and J dropped 6; count of bases not matched to a gene: 4. Germline V gene data show CDR1 as GTSNPN and CDR2 as SVGIG (reference sequence).

The chain is built from TRBV9 and TRBJ2-2; D is possibly TRBD1 (5 bases). The CDR3 sequence is 15 residues long. V was pared by 0 bases and J by 4 bases, with 10 bases between. Looked up from germline, CDR1 is SGDLS and CDR2 is YYNGEE. CDR3 sequence (DNA): TGTGCCAGCAGCGTAGAAGGACAAGCCACCGGGGAGCTGTTTTTT. Its protein is CASSVEGQATGELFF.

The CDR3, as DNA: TGTGCCAGCAGCCGCACAGCGAACACTGAAGCTTTCTTT. Amino acid sequence: CASSRTANTEAFF. The chain uses TRBV14 and TRBJ1-1; D is unresolved. V gave up 4 bases and J gave up 1 base, with 7 bases separating them. CDR1 is SGHDN, CDR2 FVKESK, per germline. There are 13 residues in the CDR3.

V and J are TRBV6-2 or TRBV6-3 and TRBJ2-7; D is unresolved. Trimming took 2 bases from V and 4 from J, leaving 12 bases between them. The CDR3 is 14 residues long. Germline V gene data show CDR1 as MNHEY and CDR2 as SVGEGT. CDR3 amino acids: CASSYGRFGYEQYF. The DNA of the CDR3 is TGTGCCAGCAGTTACGGTAGGTTCGGGTACGAGCAGTACTTC.

The chain couples TRBV19 to TRBJ1-5; TRBD1 matches at 9 bases. Trimming removed 4 bases from V and 5 bases from J; junction bases left unmatched: 6. Germline V gene lookup returns CDR1 LNHDA and CDR2 SQIVND (reference sequence). CDR3 length: 15 amino acids. The CDR3 sequence is CASSTTGQGDQPQHF. The CDR3 DNA reads as TGTGCCAGTAGTACGACGGGACAGGGAGATCAGCCCCAGCATTTT.

This chain joins TRBV20-1 and TRBJ2-6, with 7 positions matching TRBD1. The CDR3 totals 15 residues. With 3 bases clipped from V and 0 bases from J, the junction kept 2 bases outside the gene matches. CDR1 is DFQATT, CDR2 SNEGSKA, per germline (reference sequence). CDR3: CSASTGVSGANVLTF. CDR3 in DNA: TGCAGTGCTAGTACAGGGGTCTCTGGGGCCAACGTCCTGACTTTC.